Below are 32 T cell receptor beta chains sequenced from a single sample in a study of T-cell reconstitution after alpha-beta-depleted transplantation in children. Using unique molecular identifiers, the investigators prepared the TCRbeta library. Each CDR3 protein gets one entry after TCRdb re-called the PCR reads with MiXCR. The profile covers about 540,000 distinct CDR3 sequences, with around 16% appearing a single time and around 3.3% taken by the ten largest. Material: PBMCs from the stem cell graft donor, obtained from the stem cell graft. These TCRs come from a human donor who donated a stem cell graft to a child with acute lymphoblastic leukemia.

This clonotype was seen more than once but under ten times. The genes are TRBV5-6 and TRBJ2-5; no clear D. This CDR3 spans 16 amino acids. Trimming pared 3 bases from V and 1 base from J, leaving 16 bases between. Germline V gene sequence: CDR1 SGHDT, CDR2 YYEEEE. The CDR3: CASSSRGRTPQETQYF. The DNA of the CDR3 is TGTGCCAGCAGCTCTCGTGGCAGGACCCCCCAAGAGACCCAGTACTTC.

This clonotype was recorded at least ten times. This chain links TRBV27 with TRBJ2-7; D unclear. The CDR3 extends over 13 amino acids. The ends were cut back, 2 bases at V and 4 bases at J, with 9 bases in the middle. Germline loops: CDR1 MNHEY, CDR2 SMNVEV (reference sequence). CDR3 residues: CASSLRESYEQYF. CDR3 nucleotide sequence: TGTGCCAGCAGTTTAAGGGAATCTTACGAGCAGTACTTC.

This clonotype was recorded a few times. J is TRBJ2-6 and V is TRBV3-1, with D uncertain. This CDR3 is 15 amino acids long. The germline CDR1 and CDR2 sequences are LGHDT and YNNKEL (reference sequence). Deletions cut 0 bases from V and 0 bases from J, with 3 bases between. The CDR3 loop reads CASSQDGSGANVLTF. The CDR3 nucleotides read TGTGCCAGCAGCCAAGATGGCTCTGGGGCCAACGTCCTGACTTTC.

The genes are TRBV20-1 and TRBJ1-6; TRBD1 aligns across 9 bases. This CDR3 has 15 residues. The junction had 6 bases not matched to a gene; V was cut back by 1 base and J by 8 bases. CDR1 is DFQATT, CDR2 SNEGSKA, per germline (reference sequence). The CDR3 is CSARVNRGPDSPLHF. CDR3 in DNA: TGCAGTGCTAGAGTTAACAGGGGGCCGGATTCACCCCTCCACTTT.

This clonotype came up a few times. J is TRBJ2-5 and V is TRBV25-1, with TRBD1 matching over 8 bases. Losses at the gene ends were 6 bases for V and 5 bases for J; bases not matched to a gene: 8. The germline gives CDR1 MGHDK, CDR2 SYGVNS. CDR3 size: 14 residues. The CDR3 DNA reads as TGTGCCAGCAGCCCCTGGACAGGGACGGAGACCCAGTACTTC. Its protein is CASSPWTGTETQYF.

This clonotype was observed a handful of times. The J gene is TRBJ2-7, the V gene TRBV9; TRBD2 might be the D (6 bases). V lost 3 bases, J lost 3 bases, and 22 bases lay in between. CDR1 SGDLS and CDR2 YYNGEE come from the germline V gene. CDR3 length: 17 residues. The DNA of the CDR3 is TGTGCCAGCAGCGATCGGGATGGGGGGAACTTTTACTACGAGCAGTACTTC. Protein product: CASSDRDGGNFYYEQYF.

This sequence joins TRBV11-2 and TRBJ2-2; D not certain. Trimming stripped 4 bases from V and 5 bases from J, with 11 bases between. Germline loops: CDR1 SGHAT, CDR2 FQNNGV. This CDR3 region has 14 residues. CDR3 nucleotide sequence: TGTGCCAGCAGCTACCGAATTGATACCGGGGAGCTGTTTTTT. Translating it yields CASSYRIDTGELFF.

This clonotype was recorded a few times. The J gene is TRBJ2-1, the V gene TRBV5-1, with 9 bases lining up with TRBD1. Germline V gives CDR1 SGHRS, CDR2 YFSETQ. V dropped 4 bases and J dropped 7; count of bases not matched to a gene: 12. This CDR3 has 16 amino acids. CDR3 bases: TGCGCCAGCAGCCCGGAGCCGGGACAGGGAATAAATGAGCAGTTCTTC. Translating it yields CASSPEPGQGINEQFF.

This clonotype was counted a few times. This chain uses TRBV20-1 with TRBJ1-1; D may be TRBD1 (6 bases). The CDR3 has 13 amino acids. Looked up from germline, CDR1 is DFQATT and CDR2 is SNEGSKA (reference sequence). Deletions cut 6 bases from V and 4 bases from J, with 15 bases between. The CDR3 reads CSAFPGGVTEAFF. CDR3 in DNA: TGCAGTGCCTTCCCTGGGGGCGTCACTGAAGCTTTCTTT.

This clonotype was observed a handful of times. The rearrangement links TRBV28 to TRBJ2-1, with TRBD2 matching over 13 bases. The germline V gene has CDR1 MDHEN and CDR2 SYDVKM. This CDR3 has 15 residues. V shed 6 bases and J 3 bases; nucleotides not matched to a gene: 2. The DNA of the CDR3 is TGTGCCAGCAGGACTAGCGGGAGGTACTACAATGAGCAGTTCTTC. The encoded protein is CASRTSGRYYNEQFF. Complete variable domain (other parts from reference TRBV28 and TRBJ2-1): DVKVTQSSRYLVKRTGEKVFLECVQDMDHENMFWYRQDPGLGLRLIYFSYDVKMKEKGDIPEGYSVSREKKERFSLILESASTNQTSMYLCASRTSGRYYNEQFFGPGTRLTVL.

This chain uses TRBV20-1 with TRBJ1-1; D perhaps matches TRBD1 (5 bases). This CDR3 is built from 12 residues. Trimming took 5 bases from V and 0 from J, leaving 7 bases between them. Germline CDR1 reads DFQATT; CDR2 reads SNEGSKA (reference sequence). CDR3 bases: TGCAGTGCTCCGACAGTGAACACTGAAGCTTTCTTT. It specifies CSAPTVNTEAFF.

Many counts were recorded for this clonotype. This chain joins TRBV5-1 and TRBJ1-1; perhaps TRBD1 as D (5 bases). Germline V gene lookup returns CDR1 SGHRS and CDR2 YFSETQ. V lost 0 bases and J 10 bases, leaving 19 bases between the germline ends. The CDR3 spans 15 residues. The CDR3 reads CASSLATQGGTSAFF. As DNA, the CDR3 is TGCGCCAGCAGCTTGGCCACGCAGGGTGGGACGTCAGCTTTCTTT. Based on the CDR3 plus reference TRBV5-1 and TRBJ1-1, the full variable domain is KAGVTQTPRYLIKTRGQQVTLSCSPISGHRSVSWYQQTPGQGLQFLFEYFSETQRNKGNFPGRFSGRQFSNSRSEMNVSTLELGDSALYLCASSLATQGGTSAFFGQGTRLTVV.

This clonotype was counted only a few times. The chain is built from TRBV29-1 and TRBJ1-1; TRBD1 might be the D (6 bases). V lost 5 bases to trimming and J lost 7 bases, with 17 bases between them. The CDR3 consists of 13 residues. Germline CDR1 is SQVTM and CDR2 is ANQGSEA. DNA of the CDR3: TGCAGCGTTCCTGACCCGGGACACCTTGAAGCTTTCTTT. It encodes CSVPDPGHLEAFF.

This clonotype has more than one count but fewer than ten. This sequence joins TRBV6-5 and TRBJ1-1, with a possible D match to TRBD1 (5 bases). The length of the CDR3 is 12 residues. The V end lost 5 bases, the J end lost 5 bases, and 9 bases lay between the germline ends. The germline V gene encodes CDR1 MNHEY and CDR2 SVGAGI. CDR3 nucleotides: TGTGCCAGCAGTCGGGGGGAGACTGAAGCTTTCTTT. It codes for CASSRGETEAFF.

This clonotype was picked up a small number of times. The chain's CDR3 is CASSLQDSNQPQHF. CDR3 nucleotide sequence: TGTGCCAGCAGCTTACAGGATAGCAATCAGCCCCAGCATTTT. The rearrangement uses TRBV11-2 and TRBJ1-5; D gene ambiguous. The CDR3 totals 14 residues. In germline, CDR1 is SGHAT, CDR2 FQNNGV. Trimming took off 2 bases at V and 0 bases at J, with 5 bases between the two ends.

This clonotype turned up a few times. The chain combines TRBV5-4 with TRBJ2-7; no reliable D call. Germline loops: CDR1 SGHNT, CDR2 YYREEE (reference sequence). The CDR3 loop spans 15 amino acids. V dropped 4 bases and J dropped 2 bases, with 16 bases sitting between them. CDR3 region: CASSNWINEAYEQYF. CDR3 DNA: TGTGCCAGCAGCAACTGGATAAACGAAGCCTACGAGCAGTACTTC.

This clonotype was counted many times. The genes are TRBV11-2 and TRBJ1-2; no firm D call. The CDR3 loop spans 12 amino acids. With 0 bases removed from V and 8 bases from J, the gap between germline ends came to 7 bases. The germline CDR1 and CDR2 sequences are SGHAT and FQNNGV. The CDR3 region is CASSLDRRGYTF. DNA for the CDR3: TGTGCCAGCAGCTTAGATAGACGAGGCTACACCTTC.

A few counts support this clonotype. The chain is built from TRBV5-1 and TRBJ1-1, with D unresolved. Per germline, CDR1 SGHRS and CDR2 YFSETQ. The CDR3 contains 14 residues. V lost 6 bases and J lost 5, with 17 bases in between. CDR3 nucleotide sequence: TGCGCCAGCACCATGGACCCTTCCGGTACTGAAGCTTTCTTT. Translating gives CASTMDPSGTEAFF.

V gene TRBV5-1 combines with J gene TRBJ1-1; 7 nucleotides align to TRBD1. Germline CDR1 SGHRS, CDR2 YFSETQ. Trimming cost V 1 base and J 0 bases; bases outside gene matches: 3. The CDR3 has 15 residues. This CDR3 is CASSLTGEMNTEAFF. The DNA of the CDR3 is TGCGCCAGCAGCTTGACAGGGGAGATGAACACTGAAGCTTTCTTT.

J is TRBJ2-2 and V is TRBV4-1; TRBD1 might be the D (6 bases). This CDR3 comprises 15 residues. Looked up from germline, CDR1 is MGHRA and CDR2 is YSYEKL. Deletions cut 2 bases from V and 5 bases from J, with 12 bases between. Here the CDR3 reads CASSQLAGATGELFF. In DNA form, the CDR3 reads TGCGCCAGCAGCCAACTAGCAGGGGCGACCGGGGAGCTGTTTTTT.

This clonotype was recorded at least ten times. The chain uses TRBV28 and TRBJ2-7; D unresolved. CDR3 length equals 15 residues. V was cut by 3 bases and J by 2 bases, with 14 bases left in between. CDR1 and CDR2 (germline): MDHEN, SYDVKM. The CDR3 here is CASSFQSHTPYEQYF. CDR3 nucleotides: TGTGCCAGCAGTTTTCAATCCCATACACCCTACGAGCAGTACTTC.

The gene calls are TRBV5-4 and TRBJ2-1, with D possibly TRBD1 on 6 matching bases. The germline V gene encodes CDR1 SGHNT and CDR2 YYREEE (reference sequence). This CDR3 comprises 13 residues. The V end was cut by 4 bases, the J end by 10 bases, with 15 bases between. The chain's CDR3 is CASSLRLRGEQFF. CDR3 bases: TGTGCCAGCAGCCTCCGGTTGAGGGGGGAGCAGTTCTTC.

The rearrangement uses TRBV7-9 and TRBJ2-7; 9 bases agree with TRBD1. V dropped 3 bases and J dropped 4; count of bases not matched to a gene: 10. This CDR3 has 16 amino acids. CDR1 and CDR2 from the germline V gene are SEHNR and FQNEAQ (reference sequence). The CDR3 region is CASSFPGQGKGYEQYF. CDR3 DNA sequence: TGTGCCAGCAGCTTCCCGGGACAGGGAAAGGGATACGAGCAGTACTTC.

This clonotype was detected only a few times. The rearrangement links TRBV6-1 to TRBJ2-1, with D perhaps being TRBD1 or TRBD2 (5 bases each). CDR1 is MNHNS, CDR2 SASEGT, per germline. The CDR3 covers 14 residues. The V end was cut by 7 bases, the J end by 3 bases, with 13 bases between. The CDR3 loop is CASTPGTVYNEQFF. The DNA for the CDR3 is TGTGCCAGCACCCCAGGGACCGTCTACAATGAGCAGTTCTTC.

The chain recombines TRBV2 with TRBJ1-1; D call uncertain. The CDR3 extends over 13 amino acids. Germline lookup yields CDR1 SNHLY and CDR2 FYNNEI. Trimming stripped 7 bases from V and 1 base from J, with 10 bases between. The CDR3 sequence is CASIATGNTEAFF. The DNA of the CDR3 is TGTGCCAGCATCGCGACGGGGAACACTGAAGCTTTCTTT.

This clonotype was detected a few times. V is TRBV12-3 or TRBV12-4 and J is TRBJ1-1, with D uncertain. There are 13 residues in the CDR3. The V gene lost 9 bases and the J gene lost 4 bases, with 15 bases spanning the gap. CDR3 sequence reads: CASAWGVRTEAFF. CDR3 nucleotide sequence: TGTGCCAGTGCCTGGGGAGTGCGCACTGAAGCTTTCTTT.

This chain uses TRBV7-2 with TRBJ2-2; 7 nucleotides match TRBD2. CDR3 length: 15 amino acids. The germline V gene has CDR1 SGHTA and CDR2 FQGNSA. V shed 5 bases, J shed 4 bases, and the junction held 7 bases outside the gene matches. The CDR3 loop reads CASSPRTSPTGELFF. CDR3 coding DNA: TGTGCCAGCAGCCCCCGGACTAGTCCCACCGGGGAGCTGTTTTTT.

J is TRBJ1-5 and V is TRBV29-1; TRBD1 is a possible D gene (6 bases). CDR3 size: 14 residues. Germline CDR1 SQVTM, CDR2 ANQGSEA. V lost 6 bases, J lost 2 bases, and 14 bases lay in between. The CDR3 sequence: CSVQQGFGNQPQHF. The CDR3 bases are TGCAGCGTACAACAGGGATTTGGCAATCAGCCCCAGCATTTT.

This clonotype appeared a few times. The chain is built from TRBV5-1 and TRBJ2-3; TRBD1 aligns across 9 bases. Germline trimming cut 4 bases from V and 0 bases from J; bases unmatched to any gene: 12. The CDR3 covers 18 residues. CDR1 is SGHRS and CDR2 is YFSETQ in the germline V gene. In nucleotides, the CDR3 is TGCGCCAGCAGCGGGGACAGGGAGTCGCCAGGGAGCACAGATACGCAGTATTTT. Translated, it gives CASSGDRESPGSTDTQYF.

This clonotype has just a few counts. The chain couples TRBV5-6 to TRBJ2-3; D remains ambiguous. In germline, CDR1 is SGHDT, CDR2 YYEEEE. The CDR3 has 12 residues. Deletions cut 1 base from V and 6 bases from J, with 6 bases between. CDR3 bases: TGTGCCAGCAGCTTGTTTACGGATACGCAGTATTTT. Protein: CASSLFTDTQYF.

This clonotype has a handful of counts. The chain uses TRBV5-1 and TRBJ2-5; 10 bases are shared with TRBD1. The CDR3 contains 17 residues. J gave up 2 bases and V 6 bases, and 13 bases lay outside the gene matches. Germline V gene lookup returns CDR1 SGHRS and CDR2 YFSETQ. Written as DNA, the CDR3 is TGCGCCAGCACCGAGACAGGGGGCGGAGGATGGCAAGAGACCCAGTACTTC. It encodes CASTETGGGGWQETQYF.

The table lists this clonotype with a few counts. CDR3 nucleotides: TGTGCCCTCGGGACAGGGGGTGGTGAGCAGTACTTC. This translates into CALGTGGGEQYF. This sequence joins TRBV7-9 and TRBJ2-7; 11 bases line up with TRBD1. The CDR3 consists of 12 residues. Trimming at V came to 11 bases and at J to 7 bases, leaving 7 bases not matched to a gene. Germline CDR1 is SEHNR and CDR2 is FQNEAQ (reference sequence).